Below are 31 T cell receptor beta chains sequenced from a single sample in a study of identical twins. TCRdb recomputed calls from the 5' RACE reads with MiXCR, one row per CDR3 protein. This sample yields about 890,000 distinct CDR3 sequences, of which over 9% are seen a single time; under 2% belongs to the top ten. The data were also submitted as part of a second study, on yellow fever vaccine responses in identical twins.

The sequencing sample was made of PBMCs. The receptor source for this set is a young woman in good health.

The chain uses TRBV6-2 or TRBV6-3 and TRBJ2-6; a possible D gene is TRBD2 (6 bases). This CDR3 comprises 16 residues. Germline CDR1 is MNHEY and CDR2 is SVGEGT. Trimming cost V 0 bases and J 0 bases, with 6 bases left between them. CDR3 DNA sequence: TGTGCCAGCAGTTACTCAGCGGGCTCTGGGGCCAACGTCCTGACTTTC. Translation gives CASSYSAGSGANVLTF.

DNA for the CDR3: TGCGCCAGCAGCGACACAGGGGGCGTCGAGACCCAGTACTTC. It translates to CASSDTGGVETQYF. The genes are TRBV5-1 and TRBJ2-5; TRBD1 matches 9 bases. This CDR3 is built from 14 residues. Germline V gene lookup returns CDR1 SGHRS and CDR2 YFSETQ. With V trimmed by 4 bases and J by 5 bases, 6 bases remained unmatched.

This chain links TRBV11-2 with TRBJ2-5; 10 bases are shared with TRBD2. Germline V gives CDR1 SGHAT, CDR2 FQNNGV. Trimming cost V 3 bases and J 2 bases; bases outside gene matches: 9. The CDR3 is 17 amino acids. The DNA of the CDR3 is TGTGCCAGCAGCTTGTTACCTAGCGGGGGTATGCAAGAGACCCAGTACTTC. Its translation is CASSLLPSGGMQETQYF.

The rearrangement uses TRBV7-9 and TRBJ2-7; D is unclear. Germline V lookup: CDR1 SEHNR, CDR2 FQNEAQ (reference sequence). The CDR3 length is 14 residues. The ends were cut back, 4 bases at V and 7 bases at J, with 17 bases in the middle. CDR3 sequence (DNA): TGTGCCAGCAGCTCCCAGGCACAGTTGGGGGAGCAGTACTTC. This gives the protein CASSSQAQLGEQYF.

This sequence joins TRBV7-7 and TRBJ2-5; 14 bases are a match to TRBD2. Germline CDR1 SSHAT, CDR2 FNYEAQ (reference sequence). The CDR3 contains 17 residues. V was pared by 5 bases and J by 5 bases, with 10 bases of the junction left unmatched. CDR3: CASSMSGRTSGRETQYF. In DNA form, the CDR3 reads TGTGCCAGCAGCATGTCCGGAAGGACTAGCGGGAGGGAGACCCAGTACTTC.

The sample holds a few counts of this clonotype. The chain couples TRBV4-1 to TRBJ1-4, with TRBD1 matching 7 bases. The germline gives CDR1 MGHRA, CDR2 YSYEKL. The ends lost 8 bases at V and 5 bases at J; junction bases unmatched: 5. This CDR3 is 13 amino acids long. DNA of the CDR3: TGCGCCAGCGCCGGGACAGTGAATGAAAAACTGTTTTTT. As protein: CASAGTVNEKLFF.

This clonotype has just a few counts. This rearrangement joins TRBV6-5 to TRBJ1-2, with D uncertain. The CDR3 is 13 residues long. V lost 2 bases to trimming and J lost 6 bases, with 10 bases between them. Germline CDR1 and CDR2: MNHEY and SVGAGI. The DNA for the CDR3 is TGTGCCAGCAGTTACATGGGGTCGGATGGCTACACCTTC. It encodes CASSYMGSDGYTF.

This clonotype was counted at least ten times. The chain couples TRBV4-1 to TRBJ2-7; a weak D match, TRBD1 (6 bases). This CDR3 comprises 17 residues. Germline CDR1 MGHRA, CDR2 YSYEKL. Trimming took 2 bases from V and 1 from J, leaving 18 bases between them. DNA for the CDR3: TGCGCCAGCAGCCAAAAGGGGGTCGGACAAACTTCCTACGAGCAGTACTTC. Translated: CASSQKGVGQTSYEQYF.

This sequence joins TRBV3-1 and TRBJ1-2; no firm D call. The V end was cut by 0 bases, the J end by 2 bases, with 13 bases between. The CDR3 extends over 16 amino acids. CDR1 and CDR2 (germline): LGHDT, YNNKEL (reference sequence). Here the CDR3 reads CASSQDPRRSNYGYTF. CDR3 DNA sequence: TGTGCCAGCAGCCAAGACCCTAGACGGTCAAACTATGGCTACACCTTC.

This clonotype was seen a single time. V is TRBV5-1 and J is TRBJ2-5; 8 bases are a match to TRBD1. Germline V CDR1 and CDR2: SGHRS, YFSETQ. V was pared by 0 bases and J by 9 bases, with 10 bases of the junction left unmatched. CDR3 length: 15 residues. CDR3 loop: CASSLDQTGAQPQYF. The DNA for the CDR3 is TGCGCCAGCAGCTTGGACCAGACAGGGGCCCAGCCCCAGTACTTC. Full variable domain (rest looked up from reference TRBV5-1 and TRBJ2-5): KAGVTQTPRYLIKTRGQQVTLSCSPISGHRSVSWYQQTPGQGLQFLFEYFSETQRNKGNFPGRFSGRQFSNSRSEMNVSTLELGDSALYLCASSLDQTGAQPQYFGPGTRLLVL.

This chain connects TRBV20-1 to TRBJ2-1, with no clear D. With 3 bases removed from V and 9 bases from J, the gap between germline ends came to 15 bases. The CDR3 has 13 amino acids. Germline lookup yields CDR1 DFQATT and CDR2 SNEGSKA (reference sequence). The CDR3 DNA follows: TGCAGTGCTAGGCCACAAGGGTTCGGTGAGCAGTTCTTC. Its translation is CSARPQGFGEQFF.

As DNA, the CDR3 is TGCAGTGCTAGAAGACTAGCGGGGGGGCGCGAGACCCAGTACTTC. The encoded protein is CSARRLAGGRETQYF. This rearrangement joins TRBV20-1 to TRBJ2-5; the match to TRBD2 covers 14 bases. Germline V gene data show CDR1 as DFQATT and CDR2 as SNEGSKA (reference sequence). The CDR3 loop spans 15 amino acids. The junction had 4 bases not matched to a gene; V was cut back by 2 bases and J by 5 bases.

V and J are TRBV20-1 and TRBJ2-1; TRBD2 might be the D (6 bases). Trimming took 0 bases from V and 8 from J, leaving 17 bases between them. The CDR3 totals 15 residues. Germline assignment: CDR1 DFQATT and CDR2 SNEGSKA (reference sequence). CDR3 region: CSARDGGPRNHEQFF. CDR3 DNA sequence: TGCAGTGCTAGAGATGGAGGGCCGAGGAACCATGAGCAGTTCTTC.

This clonotype has more than one count but fewer than ten. This chain links TRBV20-1 with TRBJ2-7; maybe TRBD2 (5 bases). CDR1 is DFQATT and CDR2 is SNEGSKA in the germline V gene (reference sequence). The CDR3 spans 14 residues. V was clipped by 3 bases and J by 3 bases, with 15 bases between them. The chain's CDR3 is CSASGPSDYYEQYF. CDR3 nucleotides: TGCAGTGCTAGTGGCCCGTCCGACTACTACGAGCAGTACTTC.

J is TRBJ2-5 and V is TRBV20-1; D is unresolved. This CDR3 comprises 12 residues. Germline assignment: CDR1 DFQATT and CDR2 SNEGSKA (reference sequence). With 1 base removed from V and 4 bases from J, the gap between germline ends came to 7 bases. CDR3 DNA: TGCAGTGCTAGAGTGCCCGGAGAGACCCAGTACTTC. Protein product: CSARVPGETQYF.

This clonotype appeared many times. V and J are TRBV7-9 and TRBJ1-1; 8 bases agree with TRBD1. The V and J ends lost 6 bases and 1 base, in that order; junction bases with no gene match: 4. Germline V lookup: CDR1 SEHNR, CDR2 FQNEAQ (reference sequence). The CDR3 totals 14 residues. CDR3 coding DNA: TGTGCCAGCAGTTTACAGGGGGGGAACACTGAAGCTTTCTTT. Encoded protein: CASSLQGGNTEAFF.

This clonotype was seen a few times. The V and J genes are TRBV5-6 and TRBJ2-4, with D unclear. From germline, CDR1 is SGHDT and CDR2 YYEEEE. V lost 3 bases, J lost 3 bases, and 13 bases lay in between. The length of the CDR3 is 15 residues. In nucleotides, the CDR3 is TGTGCCAGCAGCTCCAGGTGGCGAGGCAAAAACATTCAGTACTTC. Translated, it gives CASSSRWRGKNIQYF.

As to this clonotype: One junction end disagrees with the germline gene, perhaps due to a read error. The chain couples TRBV5-1 to TRBJ2-2; perhaps TRBD1 as D (5 bases). This CDR3 has 15 residues. Germline lookup yields CDR1 SGHRS and CDR2 YFSETQ. The DNA for the CDR3 is TGCGCCAGCAACTTGATAGGGGAAAACACCGGGGAGCTGTTTTTT. This encodes CASNLIGENTGELFF. The whole variable domain, filled in from reference TRBV5-1 and TRBJ2-2, reads KAGVTQTPRYLIKTRGQQVTLSCSPISGHRSVSWYQQTPGQGLQFLFEYFSETQRNKGNFPGRFSGRQFSNSRSEMNVSTLELGDSALYLCASNLIGENTGELFFGEGSRLTVL.

This clonotype was seen many times. This chain joins TRBV13 and TRBJ2-3; D gene ambiguous. Trimming took 2 bases from V and 3 from J, leaving 15 bases between them. The CDR3 runs 16 residues. Germline assignment: CDR1 PRHDT and CDR2 FYEKMQ (reference sequence). The CDR3 is CASSLRLQLDTDTQYF. DNA for the CDR3: TGTGCCAGCAGCTTACGACTCCAGCTGGATACAGATACGCAGTATTTT.

This clonotype was counted only a few times. This chain connects TRBV6-1 to TRBJ1-6; the D is unclear. The V and J ends lost 6 bases and 10 bases respectively, with 22 bases between them. Germline-derived CDR1 and CDR2 are MNHNS and SASEGT. The CDR3 totals 16 residues. This CDR3 is CASSRTSGRSESPLHF. The CDR3 DNA reads TGTGCCAGCAGCCGGACCAGTGGACGGAGTGAATCACCCCTCCACTTT.

Many counts were recorded for this clonotype. The chain is built from TRBV7-9 and TRBJ2-2; 7 nucleotides align to TRBD1. V shed 2 bases, J shed 2 bases, and the junction held 8 bases outside the gene matches. The germline V gene has CDR1 SEHNR and CDR2 FQNEAQ (reference sequence). The CDR3 runs to 17 residues. Written as DNA, the CDR3 is TGTGCCAGCAGCTTATGGCCGGGACAGAAAAACACCGGGGAGCTGTTTTTT. This sequence encodes CASSLWPGQKNTGELFF. Full variable domain (rest looked up from reference TRBV7-9 and TRBJ2-2): DTGVSQNPRHKITKRGQNVTFRCDPISEHNRLYWYRQTLGQGPEFLTYFQNEAQLEKSRLLSDRFSAERPKGSFSTLEIQRTEQGDSAMYLCASSLWPGQKNTGELFFGEGSRLTVL.

The CDR3 DNA reads as TGTGCCAGCAGTGAAGGTATGGGCAGTGAGCAGTTCTTC. Encoded protein: CASSEGMGSEQFF. The gene calls are TRBV2 and TRBJ2-1; D unresolved. Germline V lookup: CDR1 SNHLY, CDR2 FYNNEI. V was pared by 1 base and J by 9 bases, with 10 bases between. The CDR3 contains 13 residues.

There are many counts of this clonotype. The rearrangement joins TRBV25-1 to TRBJ2-1; 7 bases match TRBD1. The CDR3 is made up of 11 amino acids. The J segment lost 10 bases and the V segment lost 6 bases, leaving 3 bases of the junction unmatched. Germline CDR1 MGHDK, CDR2 SYGVNS. CDR3 coding DNA: TGTGCCAGCAGCATCAGGGGGGAGCAGTTCTTC. It translates to CASSIRGEQFF.

The chain has TRBV5-1 and TRBJ2-1; 7 nucleotides match TRBD2. V lost 3 bases to trimming and J lost 6 bases; unmatched junction nucleotides: 6. The CDR3 has 14 amino acids. From germline, CDR1 is SGHRS and CDR2 YFSETQ. CDR3 amino acids: CASSSGDYTNEQFF. In nucleotides, the CDR3 is TGCGCCAGCAGCTCTGGGGACTATACCAATGAGCAGTTCTTC. Based on the CDR3 plus reference TRBV5-1 and TRBJ2-1, the full variable domain is KAGVTQTPRYLIKTRGQQVTLSCSPISGHRSVSWYQQTPGQGLQFLFEYFSETQRNKGNFPGRFSGRQFSNSRSEMNVSTLELGDSALYLCASSSGDYTNEQFFGPGTRLTVL.

This clonotype came up a few times. V gene TRBV12-3 or TRBV12-4 combines with J gene TRBJ2-1; 10 nucleotides align to TRBD2. The trim removed 1 base at V and 12 bases at J, leaving 15 bases unmatched. The CDR3 extends over 17 amino acids. The CDR3 region has the DNA TGTGCCAGCAGTTTAGGGGCCGGGACTAGCGATCCCTTTGGGCAGTTCTTC. It is translated as CASSLGAGTSDPFGQFF.

This clonotype has just a few counts. J is TRBJ2-4 and V is TRBV11-3; weak D call: TRBD2 (6 bases). The CDR3 extends over 17 amino acids. V shed 5 bases and J shed 1 base, with 18 bases lying between them. In germline, CDR1 is SGHNT, CDR2 YENEEA. This chain's CDR3 is CASSQTGGGLAKNIQYF. CDR3 nucleotide sequence: TGTGCCAGCAGCCAAACTGGTGGGGGACTTGCCAAAAACATTCAGTACTTC. Based on the CDR3 plus reference TRBV11-3 and TRBJ2-4, the full variable domain is EAGVVQSPRYKIIEKKQPVAFWCNPISGHNTLYWYLQNLGQGPELLIRYENEEAVDDSQLPKDRFSAERLKGVDSTLKIQPAELGDSAVYLCASSQTGGGLAKNIQYFGAGTRLSVL.

The chain couples TRBV6-1 to TRBJ2-1; 7 nucleotides line up with TRBD2. The CDR3 is 16 amino acids. Germline lookup yields CDR1 MNHNS and CDR2 SASEGT. With 7 bases clipped from V and 1 base from J, the junction kept 10 bases outside the gene matches. Here the CDR3 reads CASTTGAGSSYNEQFF. Here the CDR3 DNA reads TGTGCCAGCACCACGGGAGCGGGGAGTTCCTACAATGAGCAGTTCTTC.

This clonotype was detected only a few times. The chain couples TRBV20-1 to TRBJ1-6, with 7 positions matching TRBD1. The length of the CDR3 is 13 residues. Germline lookup yields CDR1 DFQATT and CDR2 SNEGSKA (reference sequence). With V trimmed by 5 bases and J by 9 bases, 7 bases remained unmatched. CDR3 protein: CSAAGQLLSPLHF. CDR3 DNA: TGCAGTGCTGCGGGACAGCTTCTTTCACCCCTCCACTTT.

This chain uses TRBV19 with TRBJ2-4; D may be TRBD1 (6 bases). V dropped 4 bases and J dropped 3 bases, with 22 bases sitting between them. The germline V gene encodes CDR1 LNHDA and CDR2 SQIVND (reference sequence). The length of the CDR3 is 18 residues. In DNA, the CDR3 is TGTGCCAGTAGTAAGACAGGTCCCAGCTCGTATGGCAAAAACATTCAGTACTTC. This sequence encodes CASSKTGPSSYGKNIQYF.

This chain joins TRBV7-2 and TRBJ2-5, with 8 nucleotides matching TRBD2. Germline CDR1 is SGHTA and CDR2 is FQGNSA. V was pared by 1 base and J by 5 bases, with 9 bases of the junction left unmatched. This CDR3 is built from 16 residues. CDR3 nucleotides: TGTGCCAGCAGCTTAGAGGGGACTAGGGGTGGCGAGACCCAGTACTTC. It encodes CASSLEGTRGGETQYF.

This clonotype was picked up a small number of times. This chain uses TRBV2 with TRBJ2-5, with a tentative D call TRBD2 (6 bases). Trimming took off 6 bases at V and 3 bases at J, with 11 bases between the two ends. Germline CDR1 is SNHLY and CDR2 is FYNNEI. The CDR3 covers 13 residues. CDR3 sequence (DNA): TGTGCCAGCAGCCTAGCGACCAAAGAGACCCAGTACTTC. Translated: CASSLATKETQYF.